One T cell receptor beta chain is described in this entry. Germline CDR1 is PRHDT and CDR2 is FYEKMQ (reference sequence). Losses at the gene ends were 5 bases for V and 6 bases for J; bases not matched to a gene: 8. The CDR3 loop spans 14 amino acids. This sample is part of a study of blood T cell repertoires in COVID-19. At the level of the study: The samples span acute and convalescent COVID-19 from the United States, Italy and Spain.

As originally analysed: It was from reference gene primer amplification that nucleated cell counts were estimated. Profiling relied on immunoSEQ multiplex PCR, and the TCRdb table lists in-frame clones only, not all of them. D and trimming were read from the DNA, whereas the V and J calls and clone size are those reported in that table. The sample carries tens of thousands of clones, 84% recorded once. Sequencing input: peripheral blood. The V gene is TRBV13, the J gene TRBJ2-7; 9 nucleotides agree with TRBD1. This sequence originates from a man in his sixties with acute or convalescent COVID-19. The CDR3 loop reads CASSLGDRDREQYF. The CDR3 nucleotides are TGTGCCAGCAGCCTCGGGGACAGGGATCGCGAGCAGTACTTC. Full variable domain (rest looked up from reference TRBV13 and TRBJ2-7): AAGVIQSPRHLIKEKRETATLKCYPIPRHDTVYWYQQGPGQDPQFLISFYEKMQSDKGSIPDRFSAQQFSDYHSELNMSSLELGDSALYFCASSLGDRDREQYFGPGTRLTVT.